Included here is one T cell receptor beta chain sequence, with context. Its antigen is undetermined. These data belong to a study of T cell responses to AZD1222 COVID-19 vaccine. Findings of the study overall: Donor demographics were predominantly white British with a female majority; clonal diversity may be underestimated. Vaccine-related CD4 TCRs covered spike, predominating at 160-218 and 743-854.

Data came from immunoSEQ multiplex PCR; TCRdb stores just in-frame clones and leaves some out. Altogether under 200,000 clones are present, more than 85% being singletons, with the ten largest covering 3.5% to 4.5%. Source: peripheral blood, taken on day 0 of AZD1222 vaccination. The source is an adult in good health.

The CDR3 reads CASSFRQSNQPQHF. DNA for the CDR3: TGTGCCAGCAGTTTTAGACAATCCAATCAGCCCCAGCATTTT. This chain links TRBV27 with TRBJ1-5; no clear D gene. CDR1 MNHEY and CDR2 SMNVEV come from the germline V gene (reference sequence). Between the trimmed V and J ends, which lost 3 bases and 3 bases, there was a span of 9 bases. The CDR3 runs to 14 residues.